Only one count was recorded for the clone carrying this TCR beta chain. The antigen is unknown. The entry originates in a study of shared clonotypes between healthy human individuals. Overall study: Researchers assigned three CD4 naive, three CD4 memory, two CD8 naive and one CD8 memory plate to each donor. Whole-study results and caveats: Donor clonotype sharing was expected to depend on sequencing depth. Of the naive CD4 clonotypes, roughly 5.2% were shared across a few donors.

Naive-designated CD8 cells lacked CD45RO, were positively enriched for CCR7, and omitted terminally differentiated effector memory CD45RA+ cells. Every subset's genomic DNA went evenly onto several immunoSEQ plates. This table comes from immunoSEQ multiplex PCR, and its TCRdb copy is limited to in-frame clones, with some not included. Of approximately 2,200,000 clones listed, about 93% are singletons. Germline lookup yields CDR1 KGHSH and CDR2 LQKENI. V was cut by 4 bases and J by 5 bases, with 18 bases left in between. The CDR3 covers 16 residues. This sequence joins TRBV18 and TRBJ2-1; a weak D match, TRBD1 (6 bases). This TCR was sampled from a man between 18 and 29 years old in good health. Some clones in this sample may be carry-over from other donors' samples. The source material was naive CD8+ T cells from PBMCs. CDR3 amino acids: CASSRGRGVRHNEQFF. As DNA, the CDR3 is TGTGCCAGCTCACGGGGGCGTGGGGTACGGCACAATGAGCAGTTCTTC.